The entry that follows covers one T cell receptor beta chain sequence. This sample is drawn from a study of identical twins. MiXCR, run by TCRdb on the 5' RACE reads, gives a single entry per CDR3 protein. Among over 600,000 distinct CDR3 sequences listed, approximately 22% were seen once. The data were also submitted as part of a second study, on T cells expressing NK-cell markers.

The sequencing input was PBMCs. This receptor was obtained from a woman aged 18-29 years in good health.

CDR3 in amino acids: CASNGGGPNIQYF. The CDR3 DNA reads TGTGCCAGCAATGGTGGAGGGCCGAACATTCAGTACTTC. The chain links TRBV5-5 to TRBJ2-4; D is perhaps TRBD2 (6 bases). Trimming cost V 6 bases and J 7 bases, with 14 bases left between them. Germline V gene data show CDR1 as SGHKS and CDR2 as YYEKEE (reference sequence). CDR3 size: 13 residues.